This T cell receptor (beta chain) was obtained from a study of shared T cell receptors in the human thymus. Sequenced by immunoSEQ multiplex PCR; TCRdb stores in-frame clones only, minus some. The sample has hundreds of thousands of clones, about 90% seen once. Trimming took off 4 bases at V and 8 bases at J, with 12 bases between the two ends. The germline CDR1 and CDR2 sequences are SGHNT and YYREEE (reference sequence). The CDR3 sequence is 12 residues long. These records were also assigned to another study, of human thymus T cells. As reported in that work: Samples came from healthy Finnish infants during open corrective cardiac surgery. Thymus pieces cut out during corrective heart surgery were the tissue that was used. Related research found strongly overlapping thymic repertoires in unrelated individuals.

Sequencing was done on a sample of thymocytes. The genes are TRBV5-4 and TRBJ1-2; tentatively, D is TRBD1 (6 bases). This TCR was recovered from a boy in the first two years of life with a congenital heart defect. CDR3: CASSRGACGYTF. In nucleotides, the CDR3 is TGTGCCAGCAGCCGGGGGGCTTGCGGCTACACCTTC.